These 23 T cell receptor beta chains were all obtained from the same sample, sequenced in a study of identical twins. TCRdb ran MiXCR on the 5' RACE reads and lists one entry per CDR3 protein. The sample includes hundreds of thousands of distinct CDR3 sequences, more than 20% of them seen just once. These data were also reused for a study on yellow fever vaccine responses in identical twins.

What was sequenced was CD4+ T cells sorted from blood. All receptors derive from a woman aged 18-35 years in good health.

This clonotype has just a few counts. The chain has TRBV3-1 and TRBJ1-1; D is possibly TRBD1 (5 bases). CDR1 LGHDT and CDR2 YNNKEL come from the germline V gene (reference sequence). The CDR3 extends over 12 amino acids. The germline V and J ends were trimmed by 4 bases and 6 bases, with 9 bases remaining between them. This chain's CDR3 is CASSRDHPEAFF. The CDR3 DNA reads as TGTGCCAGCAGCCGGGACCACCCTGAAGCTTTCTTT.

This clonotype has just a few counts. CDR3 loop: CASSSSTTSGRPYEQYF. Here the CDR3 DNA reads TGTGCCAGCAGTTCATCCACCACTAGCGGGAGACCCTACGAGCAGTACTTC. The chain is built from TRBV28 and TRBJ2-7, with TRBD2 matching 11 bases. Losses at the gene ends were 4 bases for V and 2 bases for J; bases not matched to a gene: 10. Germline V gives CDR1 MDHEN, CDR2 SYDVKM. The CDR3 runs 17 residues.

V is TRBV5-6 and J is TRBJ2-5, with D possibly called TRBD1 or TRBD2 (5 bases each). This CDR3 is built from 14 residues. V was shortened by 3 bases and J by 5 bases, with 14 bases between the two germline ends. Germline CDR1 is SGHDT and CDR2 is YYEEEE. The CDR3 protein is CASSWGSVEETQYF. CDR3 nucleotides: TGTGCCAGCAGCTGGGGGTCCGTTGAGGAGACCCAGTACTTC.

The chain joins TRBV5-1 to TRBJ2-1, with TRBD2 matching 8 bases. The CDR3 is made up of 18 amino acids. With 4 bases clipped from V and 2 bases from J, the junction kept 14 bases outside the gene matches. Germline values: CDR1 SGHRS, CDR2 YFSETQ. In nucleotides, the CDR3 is TGCGCCAGCAGCGTCACCTATCAGCGGGGGATGACCTACAATGAGCAGTTCTTC. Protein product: CASSVTYQRGMTYNEQFF.

CDR3 in amino acids: CASSQASSGGNNEQFF. In DNA, the CDR3 is TGTGCCAGCAGCCAAGCGTCTAGCGGGGGGAACAATGAGCAGTTCTTC. The rearrangement uses TRBV3-1 and TRBJ2-1; 11 nucleotides agree with TRBD2. The CDR3 has 16 amino acids. Looked up from germline, CDR1 is LGHDT and CDR2 is YNNKEL (reference sequence). Trimming removed 1 base from V and 5 bases from J; junction bases left unmatched: 4.

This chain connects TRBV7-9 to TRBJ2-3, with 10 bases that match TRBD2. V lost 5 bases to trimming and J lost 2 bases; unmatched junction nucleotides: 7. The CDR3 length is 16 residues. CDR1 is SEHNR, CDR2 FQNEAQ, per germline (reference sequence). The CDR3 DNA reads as TGTGCCAGCAGCACGAGACTAGCGGGCACCACAGATACGCAGTATTTT. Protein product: CASSTRLAGTTDTQYF.

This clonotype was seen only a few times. This CDR3 is CASSLRGGASYEQYF. CDR3 nucleotide sequence: TGTGCCAGCAGTTTGAGGGGGGGCGCCTCCTACGAGCAGTACTTC. The V and J genes are TRBV12-3 or TRBV12-4 and TRBJ2-7, with D possibly TRBD2 on 7 matching bases. Trimming took off 3 bases at V and 0 bases at J, with 12 bases between the two ends. The CDR3 spans 15 residues.

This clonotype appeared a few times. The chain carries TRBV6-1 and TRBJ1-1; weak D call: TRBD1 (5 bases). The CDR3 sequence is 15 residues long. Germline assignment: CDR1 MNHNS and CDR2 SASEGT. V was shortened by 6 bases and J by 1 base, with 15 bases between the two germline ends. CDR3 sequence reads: CASSRPPTANTEAFF. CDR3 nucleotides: TGTGCCAGCAGCCGACCACCGACAGCGAACACTGAAGCTTTCTTT.

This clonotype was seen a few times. The CDR3 coding sequence is TGTGCCATCAGTGCTAGGGACGGTTCCGGGGAGCTGTTTTTT. Translating gives CAISARDGSGELFF. J is TRBJ2-2 and V is TRBV10-3; D is tentatively TRBD1 or TRBD2 (5 bases each). The germline V gene has CDR1 ENHRY and CDR2 SYGVKD. Trimming took 4 bases from V and 6 from J, leaving 12 bases between them. CDR3 length: 14 amino acids.

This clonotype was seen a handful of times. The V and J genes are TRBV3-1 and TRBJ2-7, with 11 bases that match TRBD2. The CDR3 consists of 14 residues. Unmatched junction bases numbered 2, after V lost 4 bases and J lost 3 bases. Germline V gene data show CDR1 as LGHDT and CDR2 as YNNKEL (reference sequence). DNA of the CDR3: TGTGCCAGCAGCCCTAGCGGGAGGCTCTACGAGCAGTACTTC. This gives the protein CASSPSGRLYEQYF.

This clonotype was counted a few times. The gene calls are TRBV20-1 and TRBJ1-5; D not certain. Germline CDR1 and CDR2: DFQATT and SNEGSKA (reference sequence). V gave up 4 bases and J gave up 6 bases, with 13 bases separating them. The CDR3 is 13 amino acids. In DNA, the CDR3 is TGCAGTGCTAACCCGGACTTTACTCAGCCCCAGCATTTT. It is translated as CSANPDFTQPQHF.

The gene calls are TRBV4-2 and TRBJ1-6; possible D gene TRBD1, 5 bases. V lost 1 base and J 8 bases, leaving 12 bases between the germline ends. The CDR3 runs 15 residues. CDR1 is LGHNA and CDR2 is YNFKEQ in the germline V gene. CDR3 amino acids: CASSQGDVKDSPLHF. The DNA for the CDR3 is TGTGCCAGCAGCCAAGGGGACGTAAAGGATTCACCCCTCCACTTT.

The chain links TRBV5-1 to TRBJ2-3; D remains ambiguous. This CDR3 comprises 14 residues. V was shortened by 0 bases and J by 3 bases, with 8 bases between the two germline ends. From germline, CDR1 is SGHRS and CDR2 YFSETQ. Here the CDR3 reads CASSLAKDTDTQYF. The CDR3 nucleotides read TGCGCCAGCAGCTTGGCCAAGGATACAGATACGCAGTATTTT.

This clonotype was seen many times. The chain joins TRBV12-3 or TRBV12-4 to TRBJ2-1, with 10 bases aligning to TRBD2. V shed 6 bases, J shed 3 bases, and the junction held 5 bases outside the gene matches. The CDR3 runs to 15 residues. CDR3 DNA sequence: TGTGCCAGCAGCAGCGGACTAGCGGACTACAATGAGCAGTTCTTC. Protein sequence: CASSSGLADYNEQFF.

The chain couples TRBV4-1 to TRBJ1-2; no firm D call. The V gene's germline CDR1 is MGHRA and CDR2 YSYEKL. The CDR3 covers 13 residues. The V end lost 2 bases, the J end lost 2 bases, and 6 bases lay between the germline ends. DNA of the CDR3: TGCGCCAGCAGCCAAACTGACAACTATGGCTACACCTTC. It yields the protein CASSQTDNYGYTF.

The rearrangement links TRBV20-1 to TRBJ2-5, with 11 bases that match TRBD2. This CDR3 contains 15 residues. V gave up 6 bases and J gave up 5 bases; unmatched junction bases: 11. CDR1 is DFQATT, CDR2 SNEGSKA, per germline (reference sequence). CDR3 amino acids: CSAPKLAGVAETQYF. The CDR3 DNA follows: TGCAGTGCCCCCAAACTAGCGGGAGTCGCGGAGACCCAGTACTTC.

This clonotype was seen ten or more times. CDR3 protein: CASSLASTSGSIRGNNEQFF. The CDR3 DNA reads as TGCGCCAGCAGCTTGGCGTCGACTAGCGGGAGTATAAGGGGGAACAATGAGCAGTTCTTC. The J gene is TRBJ2-1, the V gene TRBV5-1; 12 positions match TRBD2. Germline V gene lookup returns CDR1 SGHRS and CDR2 YFSETQ. The ends lost 0 bases at V and 5 bases at J; junction bases unmatched: 15. The CDR3 has 20 residues.

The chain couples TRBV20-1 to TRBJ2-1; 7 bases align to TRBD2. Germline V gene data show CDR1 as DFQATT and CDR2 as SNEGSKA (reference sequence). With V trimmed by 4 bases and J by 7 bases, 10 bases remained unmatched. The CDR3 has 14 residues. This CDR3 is CSAILGGSNNEQFF. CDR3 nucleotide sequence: TGCAGTGCTATATTGGGGGGGAGCAATAATGAGCAGTTCTTC.

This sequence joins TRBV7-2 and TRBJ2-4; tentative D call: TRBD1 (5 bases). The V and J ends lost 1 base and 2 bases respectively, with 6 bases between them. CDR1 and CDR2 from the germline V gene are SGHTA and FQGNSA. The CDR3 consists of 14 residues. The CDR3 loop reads CASSLEGSKNIQYF. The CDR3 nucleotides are TGTGCCAGCAGCTTAGAGGGGTCCAAAAACATTCAGTACTTC.

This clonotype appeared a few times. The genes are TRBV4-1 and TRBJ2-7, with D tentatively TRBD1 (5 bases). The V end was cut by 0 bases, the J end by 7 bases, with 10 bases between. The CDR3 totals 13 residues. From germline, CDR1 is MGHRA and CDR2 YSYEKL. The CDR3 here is CASSQDRHREQYV. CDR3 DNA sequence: TGCGCCAGCAGCCAAGATCGGCACAGGGAGCAGTACGTC.

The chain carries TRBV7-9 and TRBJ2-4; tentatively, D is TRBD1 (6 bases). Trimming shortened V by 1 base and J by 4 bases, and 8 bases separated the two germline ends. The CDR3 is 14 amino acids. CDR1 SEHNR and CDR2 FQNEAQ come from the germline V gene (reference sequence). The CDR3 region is CASSLVGAKNIQYF. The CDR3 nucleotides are TGTGCCAGCAGCTTAGTGGGGGCAAAAAACATTCAGTACTTC. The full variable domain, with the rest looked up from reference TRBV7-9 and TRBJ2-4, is DTGVSQNPRHKITKRGQNVTFRCDPISEHNRLYWYRQTLGQGPEFLTYFQNEAQLEKSRLLSDRFSAERPKGSFSTLEIQRTEQGDSAMYLCASSLVGAKNIQYFGAGTRLSVL.

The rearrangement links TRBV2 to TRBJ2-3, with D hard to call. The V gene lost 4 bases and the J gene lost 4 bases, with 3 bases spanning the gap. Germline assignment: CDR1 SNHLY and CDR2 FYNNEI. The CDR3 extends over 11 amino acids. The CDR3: CASSAPDTQYF. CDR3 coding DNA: TGTGCCAGCAGTGCCCCAGATACGCAGTATTTT.

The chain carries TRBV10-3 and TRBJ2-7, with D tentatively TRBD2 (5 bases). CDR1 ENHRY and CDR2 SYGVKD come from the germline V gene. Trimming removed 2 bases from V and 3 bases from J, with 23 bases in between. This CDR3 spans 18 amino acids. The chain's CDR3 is CAISETATPSRKSYEQYF. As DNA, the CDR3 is TGTGCCATCAGTGAGACCGCAACACCTAGCAGGAAAAGCTACGAGCAGTACTTC.